At least ten counts were recorded for the clone carrying this T cell receptor (beta chain). Its antigen is as yet unknown. The CDR3 contains 15 residues. In germline, CDR1 is GTSNPN, CDR2 SVGIG (reference sequence). Trimming at V came to 3 bases and at J to 10 bases, leaving 13 bases not matched to a gene. The data originate from a study of T-cell reconstitution after alpha-beta-depleted transplantation in children. Unique molecular identifiers featured in how the TCRbeta library was prepared. Each CDR3 protein is one row after TCRdb ran MiXCR on the PCR reads. The table records about 580,000 distinct CDR3 sequences, under 25% of them present only once. Study results and caveats: Diversity and T-cell counts at one year after transplant derived mostly from new T cells. Surviving recipient T cells and thymic progenitors underlay high day-60 TCRbeta diversity in some patients. Expanded graft clones, several hundred of them, were reportedly the source of alpha-beta T cells about two months after transplant.

The chain employs TRBV30 and TRBJ2-1, with TRBD2 matching over 9 bases. The sequencing here drew on PBMCs, mostly from graft donor cells, taken 360 days after TCRalphabeta/CD19-depleted stem cell transplant. The origin of this receptor is a boy less than two years old who had a stem cell transplant for acute myeloid leukemia, so the T cells may come from the graft donor. The CDR3 here is CAWRGSGGSREEQFF. CDR3 nucleotide sequence: TGTGCCTGGAGAGGTAGCGGGGGCTCCCGTGAGGAGCAGTTCTTC. The variable domain in full, completed from reference TRBV30 and TRBJ2-1, reads SQTIHQWPATLVQPVGSPLSLECTVEGTSNPNLYWYRQAAGRGLQLLFYSVGIGQISSEVPQNLSASRPQDRQFILSSKKLLLSDSGFYLCAWRGSGGSREEQFFGPGTRLTVL.